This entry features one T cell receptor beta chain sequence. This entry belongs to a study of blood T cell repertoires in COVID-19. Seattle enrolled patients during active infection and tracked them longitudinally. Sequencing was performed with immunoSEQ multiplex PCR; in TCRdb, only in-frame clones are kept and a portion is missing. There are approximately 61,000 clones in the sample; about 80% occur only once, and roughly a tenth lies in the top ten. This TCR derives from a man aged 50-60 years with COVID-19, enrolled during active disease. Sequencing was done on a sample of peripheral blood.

CDR3 amino acids: CASNKLGGSGEQYF. CDR3 DNA sequence: TGTGCCAGCAATAAGTTAGGGGGCTCCGGCGAGCAGTACTTC. V usage is TRBV27 and J usage is TRBJ2-7; 7 bases map to TRBD1. Per germline, CDR1 MNHEY and CDR2 SMNVEV (reference sequence). V shed 7 bases, J shed 6 bases, and the junction held 12 bases outside the gene matches. The CDR3 totals 14 residues.